One sample yielded the 32 T cell receptor beta chains listed below, sequenced in a study of T cell responses to AZD1222 COVID-19 vaccine. Here immunoSEQ multiplex PCR was the method, and the copy in TCRdb shows in-frame clones only, minus some. The sample yields around 150,000 clones, 90% to 95% seen once. Source: peripheral blood, taken 28 days after the second AZD1222 dose. These receptors were taken from an adult who received the AZD1222 COVID-19 vaccine.

This clone was found a few times. The gene calls are TRBV28 and TRBJ1-1; D call uncertain. Trimming left V 5 bases short and J 11 bases short, with 15 bases between. The CDR3 is made up of 12 amino acids. The V gene's germline CDR1 is MDHEN and CDR2 SYDVKM. CDR3 sequence: CASSDTKGSAFF. The CDR3 DNA reads TGTGCCAGCAGTGACACAAAAGGGTCTGCTTTCTTT.

The V and J genes are TRBV10-2 and TRBJ1-5, with D maybe TRBD1 (6 bases). From germline, CDR1 is WSHSY and CDR2 SAAADI. The CDR3 covers 24 residues. With 2 bases removed from V and 0 bases from J, the gap between germline ends came to 35 bases. CDR3 protein: CASSELNPFTDPGQNNISNQPQHF. CDR3 DNA: TGCGCCAGCAGTGAGCTTAACCCTTTCACAGACCCGGGACAAAACAACATTAGCAATCAGCCCCAGCATTTT.

The chain links TRBV2 to TRBJ2-4, with TRBD2 matching over 13 bases. Trimming removed 5 bases from V and 4 bases from J; junction bases left unmatched: 5. Germline lookup yields CDR1 SNHLY and CDR2 FYNNEI. The CDR3 consists of 16 residues. The CDR3 reads CASSLRLAGGKNIQYF. The CDR3 nucleotides read TGTGCCAGCAGTCTACGACTAGCGGGGGGTAAAAACATTCAGTACTTC. Full variable domain (remainder filled in from reference TRBV2 and TRBJ2-4): EPEVTQTPSHQVTQMGQEVILRCVPISNHLYFYWYRQILGQKVEFLVSFYNNEISEKSEIFDDQFSVERPDGSNFTLKIRSTKLEDSAMYFCASSLRLAGGKNIQYFGAGTRLSVL.

The V call is TRBV25-1, the J call TRBJ1-6; possibly TRBD1 for D (6 bases). Germline V gene data show CDR1 as MGHDK and CDR2 as SYGVNS. CDR3 length: 16 residues. V was cut by 3 bases and J by 5 bases, with 14 bases left in between. The CDR3 region has the DNA TGTGCCAGCAGTGATTGGGGGGCTCTGGATAATTCACCCCTCCACTTT. Protein: CASSDWGALDNSPLHF.

V usage is TRBV6-5 and J usage is TRBJ1-2; maybe TRBD1 (6 bases). Trimming stripped 7 bases from V and 6 bases from J, with 18 bases between. Germline V gives CDR1 MNHEY, CDR2 SVGAGI. CDR3 length: 14 residues. The CDR3 DNA sequence: TGTGCCAGCAATCAACAGGGAGGGGGAGATGGCTACACCTTC. Translating it yields CASNQQGGGDGYTF.

The chain carries TRBV6-5 and TRBJ1-2; D is possibly TRBD1 (6 bases). The CDR3 is 14 residues long. V lost 7 bases and J lost 2, with 14 bases in between. The V gene's germline CDR1 is MNHEY and CDR2 SVGAGI. The CDR3 sequence is CASKRAGVNYGYTF. The DNA of the CDR3 is TGTGCCAGCAAGAGGGCAGGGGTGAACTATGGCTACACCTTC.

The chain carries TRBV4-1 and TRBJ2-7; a weak D match, TRBD2 (5 bases). This CDR3 has 14 residues. Trimming pared 4 bases from V and 3 bases from J, leaving 13 bases between. Germline V gene sequence: CDR1 MGHRA, CDR2 YSYEKL. This CDR3 reads CASSPTEGSYEQYF. The CDR3 nucleotides read TGCGCCAGCAGCCCCACTGAGGGCAGCTACGAGCAGTACTTC.

The chain's CDR3 is CASSIGTGTAYEQYF. The DNA of the CDR3 is TGTGCCAGTAGTATAGGGACAGGCACCGCCTACGAGCAGTACTTC. This rearrangement joins TRBV19 to TRBJ2-7; the match to TRBD1 covers 7 bases. The germline V gene encodes CDR1 LNHDA and CDR2 SQIVND (reference sequence). V shed 1 base, J shed 2 bases, and the junction held 5 bases outside the gene matches. The CDR3 has 15 residues. The full variable domain, in which reference TRBV19 and TRBJ2-7 provide the parts outside the CDR3, is DGGITQSPKYLFRKEGQNVTLSCEQNLNHDAMYWYRQDPGQGLRLIYYSQIVNDFQKGDIAEGYSVSREKKESFPLTVTSAQKNPTAFYLCASSIGTGTAYEQYFGPGTRLTVT.

The chain joins TRBV6-1 to TRBJ1-1; no definite D call. The CDR3 is made up of 10 amino acids. Germline V lookup: CDR1 MNHNS, CDR2 SASEGT. The V gene lost 0 bases and the J gene lost 11 bases, with 4 bases spanning the gap. CDR3 region: CASSEARAFF. The DNA of the CDR3 is TGTGCCAGCAGTGAAGCGAGGGCTTTCTTT.

The chain carries TRBV4-1 and TRBJ2-7, with a tentative D call TRBD1 (6 bases). The V end was cut by 7 bases, the J end by 5 bases, with 18 bases between. The CDR3 has 14 residues. Germline V lookup: CDR1 MGHRA, CDR2 YSYEKL. The CDR3 here is CASNGGKRGNEQYF. CDR3 sequence (DNA): TGCGCCAGCAATGGGGGAAAAAGGGGGAACGAGCAGTACTTC.

V usage is TRBV9 and J usage is TRBJ2-7; no clear D. V was cut by 0 bases and J by 1 base, with 11 bases left in between. Germline loops: CDR1 SGDLS, CDR2 YYNGEE. CDR3 length: 15 residues. CDR3 sequence (DNA): TGTGCCAGCAGCGTAGTTCCGCTTAGGTCCTACGAGCAGTACTTC. It translates to CASSVVPLRSYEQYF.

This chain uses TRBV6-5 with TRBJ1-2; 7 bases are shared with TRBD1. The CDR3 loop spans 14 amino acids. Germline loops: CDR1 MNHEY, CDR2 SVGAGI. V was pared by 6 bases and J by 0 bases, with 4 bases of the junction left unmatched. CDR3 region: CASRGGTANYGYTF. The CDR3 DNA reads TGTGCCAGCAGGGGAGGGACAGCTAACTATGGCTACACCTTC.

The chain recombines TRBV29-1 with TRBJ1-4; 7 bases align to TRBD1. J gave up 8 bases and V 7 bases, and 10 bases lay outside the gene matches. The V gene's germline CDR1 is SQVTM and CDR2 ANQGSEA. The CDR3 extends over 13 amino acids. The DNA for the CDR3 is TGCAGCGCCGCGGGACAGATGACAGAAAAACTGTTTTTT. Translating it yields CSAAGQMTEKLFF.

This clone was counted a single time. The chain uses TRBV6-2 or TRBV6-3 and TRBJ1-2; the match to TRBD1 covers 10 bases. The trim removed 2 bases at V and 4 bases at J, leaving 10 bases unmatched. The CDR3 totals 17 residues. Germline CDR1 reads MNHEY; CDR2 reads SVGEGT. The chain's CDR3 is CASSYGDRGKRPYGYTF. The CDR3 region has the DNA TGTGCCAGCAGTTACGGGGACAGGGGTAAGAGGCCCTATGGCTACACCTTC.

This clone has just one count. The chain recombines TRBV5-1 with TRBJ1-2; D is perhaps TRBD1 (5 bases). Germline V gives CDR1 SGHRS, CDR2 YFSETQ. The CDR3 sequence is 14 residues long. The ends were cut back, 4 bases at V and 2 bases at J, with 12 bases in the middle. The CDR3 nucleotides read TGCGCCAGCAGCACTACAGGTTCCAACTATGGCTACACCTTC. It translates to CASSTTGSNYGYTF.

This clone came up once. This chain joins TRBV4-1 and TRBJ1-2; D is uncertain. The CDR3 is made up of 13 amino acids. V was pared by 5 bases and J by 6 bases, with 13 bases between. Germline V CDR1 and CDR2: MGHRA, YSYEKL. Here the CDR3 DNA reads TGCGCCAGCAGCACGGAAGGGCTAAATGGCTACACCTTC. Residues: CASSTEGLNGYTF.

The chain's CDR3 is CASRLAPMEGARGYTF. The CDR3 bases are TGTGCAAGTCGCTTAGCACCCATGGAGGGGGCCCGCGGCTACACCTTC. The J gene is TRBJ1-2, the V gene TRBV12-2; the table assigns TRBD1, which was not confirmed against the DNA. TRBV12-2 represents a pseudogene. The CDR3 sequence is 16 residues long.

The rearrangement uses TRBV6-2 or TRBV6-3 and TRBJ2-1; 7 bases map to TRBD2. Germline V gene sequence: CDR1 MNHEY, CDR2 SVGEGT. The CDR3 spans 17 residues. V was clipped by 0 bases and J by 8 bases; unmatched bases: 13. CDR3 amino acids: CASSYSGRIGYKDEQFF. CDR3 DNA: TGTGCCAGCAGTTACTCCGGGAGGATAGGGTACAAGGATGAGCAGTTCTTC.

The gene calls are TRBV29-1 and TRBJ1-2, with 7 nucleotides matching TRBD1. The CDR3 has 13 residues. The germline V gene has CDR1 SQVTM and CDR2 ANQGSEA. V was clipped by 6 bases and J by 8 bases; unmatched bases: 12. DNA of the CDR3: TGCAGCGTAGACCTAACAGGGGCAGGAGGCTACACCTTC. This encodes CSVDLTGAGGYTF.

This sequence joins TRBV24-1 and TRBJ1-2; D ambiguous. Trimming shortened V by 8 bases and J by 13 bases, and 10 bases separated the two germline ends. The germline gives CDR1 KGHDR, CDR2 SFDVKD. The CDR3 runs 9 residues. DNA for the CDR3: TGTGCCACCAACGACCGGGCCACCTTC. Translating it yields CATNDRATF.

V is TRBV19 and J is TRBJ1-1, with a tentative D call TRBD1 (5 bases). Germline CDR1 is LNHDA and CDR2 is SQIVND (reference sequence). V was trimmed by 6 bases and J by 1 base, leaving 12 bases between them. The CDR3 runs to 14 residues. The CDR3 loop is CASSHQGENTEAFF. Written as DNA, the CDR3 is TGTGCCAGTAGCCACCAAGGGGAGAACACTGAAGCTTTCTTT. The variable domain in full, completed from reference TRBV19 and TRBJ1-1, reads DGGITQSPKYLFRKEGQNVTLSCEQNLNHDAMYWYRQDPGQGLRLIYYSQIVNDFQKGDIAEGYSVSREKKESFPLTVTSAQKNPTAFYLCASSHQGENTEAFFGQGTRLTVV.

The chain joins TRBV30 to TRBJ1-4, with D possibly TRBD1 on 6 matching bases. Germline CDR1 reads GTSNPN; CDR2 reads SVGIG (reference sequence). Trimming removed 1 base from V and 8 bases from J, with 17 bases in between. The CDR3 is 15 amino acids. The CDR3 sequence: CAWSAGLTQGEKLFF. CDR3 sequence (DNA): TGTGCCTGGAGTGCCGGCCTCACACAGGGAGAAAAACTGTTTTTT.

This chain joins TRBV27 and TRBJ1-2; possibly TRBD1 for D (5 bases). CDR3 length equals 15 residues. Germline V gives CDR1 MNHEY, CDR2 SMNVEV (reference sequence). The V end was cut by 8 bases, the J end by 4 bases, with 20 bases between. CDR3 amino acids: CASGQTTGTLYGYTF. CDR3 DNA: TGTGCCAGCGGACAAACTACAGGAACCCTCTATGGCTACACCTTC.

This clone was observed a handful of times. The chain joins TRBV12-5 to TRBJ1-2; 8 bases agree with TRBD1. V dropped 2 bases and J dropped 3; count of bases not matched to a gene: 17. Germline values: CDR1 LGHNT, CDR2 FRNRAP. There are 19 residues in the CDR3. The CDR3 loop reads CASGLPGGRGLSFHYGYTF. The CDR3 DNA is TGTGCTAGTGGTTTGCCGGGGGGCAGGGGGCTTTCGTTCCACTATGGCTACACCTTC.

V and J are TRBV27 and TRBJ1-2, with TRBD1 as a possible D gene (6 bases). Trimming took 4 bases from V and 3 from J, leaving 12 bases between them. Germline CDR1 and CDR2: MNHEY and SMNVEV (reference sequence). The CDR3 is 14 residues long. This CDR3 reads CASSSGGAYYGYTF. In DNA, the CDR3 is TGTGCCAGCAGTTCTGGGGGCGCTTACTATGGCTACACCTTC.

This chain links TRBV4-1 with TRBJ2-1; 15 bases fit TRBD2. This CDR3 is built from 14 residues. J gave up 12 bases and V 1 base, and 1 base lay outside the gene matches. Per the germline V gene, CDR1 is MGHRA and CDR2 is YSYEKL. The CDR3 protein is CASSQVGLAGGQFF. The DNA of the CDR3 is TGCGCCAGCAGCCAAGTGGGACTAGCGGGGGGGCAGTTCTTC.

The chain links TRBV5-5 to TRBJ2-7, with D hard to call. The CDR3 extends over 13 amino acids. The germline gives CDR1 SGHKS, CDR2 YYEKEE (reference sequence). Trimming shortened V by 4 bases and J by 2 bases, and 10 bases separated the two germline ends. DNA for the CDR3: TGTGCCAGCAGCCGTTTCCCCCCCTACGAGCAGTACTTC. Its protein product is CASSRFPPYEQYF.

The chain carries TRBV9 and TRBJ2-1; 11 nucleotides align to TRBD1. Germline loops: CDR1 SGDLS, CDR2 YYNGEE. V lost 4 bases, J lost 5 bases, and 11 bases stayed unmatched. The CDR3 contains 17 residues. CDR3 sequence (DNA): TGTGCCAGCAGCCCAGAAGGAGGACAGGGGGCCGACAATGAGCAGTTCTTC. Encoded protein: CASSPEGGQGADNEQFF.

The table lists this clone with a count of one. The rearrangement uses TRBV2 and TRBJ1-2, with a tentative D call TRBD1 (6 bases). Germline CDR1 is SNHLY and CDR2 is FYNNEI. The CDR3 totals 11 residues. The V end was cut by 10 bases, the J end by 4 bases, with 10 bases between. The DNA for the CDR3 is TGTGCCACAGGGACAAGCTATGGCTACACCTTC. This encodes CATGTSYGYTF.

The V gene is TRBV9, the J gene TRBJ1-2, with TRBD1 as a possible D gene (5 bases). From germline, CDR1 is SGDLS and CDR2 YYNGEE. The CDR3 contains 13 residues. Trimming took off 0 bases at V and 3 bases at J, with 6 bases between the two ends. CDR3 DNA sequence: TGTGCCAGCAGCGTAGGGGACGACTATGGCTACACCTTC. Translated: CASSVGDDYGYTF.

The chain is built from TRBV19 and TRBJ2-1; TRBD2 matches 8 bases. CDR1 LNHDA and CDR2 SQIVND come from the germline V gene (reference sequence). The J segment lost 7 bases and the V segment lost 9 bases, leaving 14 bases of the junction unmatched. The CDR3 contains 15 residues. The CDR3 DNA reads as TGTGCCAGCCATCCGGGGGGGCCTAAGTTAAATGAGCAGTTCTTC. It translates to CASHPGGPKLNEQFF.

This clone was counted once. This chain links TRBV20-1 with TRBJ1-3; the D is unclear. CDR3 size: 11 residues. The V gene lost 1 base and the J gene lost 3 bases, with 1 base spanning the gap. In germline, CDR1 is DFQATT, CDR2 SNEGSKA (reference sequence). CDR3 sequence reads: CSARVGNTIYF. In nucleotides, the CDR3 is TGCAGTGCTAGAGTTGGAAACACCATATATTTT.